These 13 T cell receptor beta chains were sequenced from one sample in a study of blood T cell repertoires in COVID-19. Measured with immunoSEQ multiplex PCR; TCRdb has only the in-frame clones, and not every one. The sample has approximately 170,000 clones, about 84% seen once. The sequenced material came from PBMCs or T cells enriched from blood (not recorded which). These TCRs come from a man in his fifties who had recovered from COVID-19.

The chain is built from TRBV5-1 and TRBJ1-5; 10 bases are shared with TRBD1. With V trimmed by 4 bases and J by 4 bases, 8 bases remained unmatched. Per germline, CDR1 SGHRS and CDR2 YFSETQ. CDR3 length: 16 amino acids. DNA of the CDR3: TGCGCCAGCAGCCCGTCGACAGGGGGCCAAAATCAGCCCCAGCATTTT. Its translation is CASSPSTGGQNQPQHF.

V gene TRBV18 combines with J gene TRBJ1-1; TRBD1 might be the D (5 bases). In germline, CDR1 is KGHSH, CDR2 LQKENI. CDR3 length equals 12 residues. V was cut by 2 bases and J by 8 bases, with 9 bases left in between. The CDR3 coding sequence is TGTGCCAGCTCACCAACGACAGCAGAAGCTTTCTTT. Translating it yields CASSPTTAEAFF.

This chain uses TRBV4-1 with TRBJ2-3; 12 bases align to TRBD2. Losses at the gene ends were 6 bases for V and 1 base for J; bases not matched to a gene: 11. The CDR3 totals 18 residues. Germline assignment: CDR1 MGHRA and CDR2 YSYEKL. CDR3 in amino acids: CASSRELLAGGRTDTQYF. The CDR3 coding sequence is TGCGCCAGCAGTCGAGAGCTACTAGCGGGGGGCCGCACAGATACGCAGTATTTT.

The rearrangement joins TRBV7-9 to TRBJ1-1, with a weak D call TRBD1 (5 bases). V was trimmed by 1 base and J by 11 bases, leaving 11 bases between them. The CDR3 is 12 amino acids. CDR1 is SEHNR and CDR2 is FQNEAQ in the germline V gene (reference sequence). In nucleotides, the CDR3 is TGTGCCAGCAGCTTAGGTGGGGGGAAGGCTTTCTTT. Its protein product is CASSLGGGKAFF.

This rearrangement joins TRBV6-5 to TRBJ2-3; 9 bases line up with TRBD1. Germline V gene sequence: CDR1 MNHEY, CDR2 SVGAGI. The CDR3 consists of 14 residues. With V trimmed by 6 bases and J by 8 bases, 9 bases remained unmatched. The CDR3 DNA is TGTGCCAGCAGAGCCGGGACAGGGCCAGGTACGCAGTATTTT. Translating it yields CASRAGTGPGTQYF.

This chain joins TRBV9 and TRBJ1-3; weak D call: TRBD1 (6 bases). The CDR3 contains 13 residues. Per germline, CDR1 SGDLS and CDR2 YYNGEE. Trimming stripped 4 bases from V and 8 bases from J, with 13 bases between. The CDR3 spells CASSQQGGDTIYF. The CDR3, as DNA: TGTGCCAGCAGCCAACAGGGAGGGGACACCATATATTTT.

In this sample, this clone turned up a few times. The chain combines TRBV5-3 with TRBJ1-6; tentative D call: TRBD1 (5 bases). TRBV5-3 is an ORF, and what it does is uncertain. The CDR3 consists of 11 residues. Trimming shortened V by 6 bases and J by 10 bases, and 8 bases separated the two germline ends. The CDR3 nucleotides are TGTGCCAGAATCGGGGGGTCACCCCTCCACTTT. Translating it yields CARIGGSPLHF.

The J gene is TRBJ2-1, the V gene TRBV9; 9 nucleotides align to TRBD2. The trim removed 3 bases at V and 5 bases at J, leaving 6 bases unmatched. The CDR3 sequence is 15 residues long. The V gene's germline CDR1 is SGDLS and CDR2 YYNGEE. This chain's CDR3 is CASSGAGGHNNEQFF. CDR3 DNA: TGTGCCAGCAGCGGAGCGGGGGGCCACAACAATGAGCAGTTCTTC.

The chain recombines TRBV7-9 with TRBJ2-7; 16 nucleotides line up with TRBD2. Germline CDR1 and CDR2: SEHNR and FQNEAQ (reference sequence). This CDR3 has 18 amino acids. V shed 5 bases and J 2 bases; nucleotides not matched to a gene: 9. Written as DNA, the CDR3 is TGTGCCAGCAGCACAGGGACTAGCGGGGGGGCGTCCCCCTACGAGCAGTACTTC. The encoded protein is CASSTGTSGGASPYEQYF.

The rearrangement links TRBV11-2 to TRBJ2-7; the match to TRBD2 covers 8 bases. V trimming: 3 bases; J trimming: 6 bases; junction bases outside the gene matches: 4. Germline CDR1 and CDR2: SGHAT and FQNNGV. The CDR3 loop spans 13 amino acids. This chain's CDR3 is CASSLSGGLEQYF. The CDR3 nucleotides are TGTGCCAGCAGCTTGAGCGGGGGACTCGAGCAGTACTTC.

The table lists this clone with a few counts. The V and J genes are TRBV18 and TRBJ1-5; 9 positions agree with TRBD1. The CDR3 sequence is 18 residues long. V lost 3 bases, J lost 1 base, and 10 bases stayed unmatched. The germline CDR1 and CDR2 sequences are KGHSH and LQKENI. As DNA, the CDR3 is TGTGCCAGCTCACCGCGGGGACAGGGAAGTGGAAGCAATCAGCCCCAGCATTTT. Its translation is CASSPRGQGSGSNQPQHF.

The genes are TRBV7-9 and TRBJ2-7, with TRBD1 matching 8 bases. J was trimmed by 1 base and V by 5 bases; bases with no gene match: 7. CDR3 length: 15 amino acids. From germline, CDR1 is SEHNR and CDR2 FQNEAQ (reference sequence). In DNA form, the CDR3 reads TGTGCCAGCAGCGGGAGACAGGGGCTATCCTACGAGCAGTACTTC. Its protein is CASSGRQGLSYEQYF.

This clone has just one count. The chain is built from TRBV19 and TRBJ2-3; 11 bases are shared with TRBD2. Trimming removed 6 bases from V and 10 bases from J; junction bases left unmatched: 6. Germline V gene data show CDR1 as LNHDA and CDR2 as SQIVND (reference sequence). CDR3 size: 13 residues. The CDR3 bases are TGTGCCAGTAGACTAGCGGGGGCGTCACCGCAGTATTTT. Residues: CASRLAGASPQYF.